The 25 T cell receptor beta chains given below trace back to one sample, sequenced in a study of blood T cell repertoires in COVID-19. Sequenced by immunoSEQ multiplex PCR; TCRdb stores in-frame clones only, minus some. Found here are fewer than 450,000 clones, around 91% of them singletons; the top ten hold 2.5% to 4%. The sample was peripheral blood. The receptors shown here come from a woman aged 18-29 years who had recovered from COVID-19.

This clone was found once. The rearrangement joins TRBV24-1 to TRBJ2-1, with a tentative D call TRBD2 (6 bases). Germline V gene sequence: CDR1 KGHDR, CDR2 SFDVKD. Trimming shortened V by 3 bases and J by 2 bases, and 7 bases separated the two germline ends. This CDR3 region has 14 residues. CDR3 protein: CATSDPSAYNEQFF. CDR3 coding DNA: TGTGCCACCAGTGATCCTAGCGCCTACAATGAGCAGTTCTTC.

This clone was counted a single time. The V and J genes are TRBV9 and TRBJ2-3; 8 bases align to TRBD2. The junction had 14 bases not matched to a gene; V was cut back by 4 bases and J by 4 bases. The CDR3 spans 17 residues. Germline assignment: CDR1 SGDLS and CDR2 YYNGEE. CDR3 sequence: CASSKAVIAGLSDTQYF. The CDR3 region has the DNA TGTGCCAGCAGCAAAGCGGTTATAGCGGGACTTTCAGATACGCAGTATTTT.

V is TRBV11-3 and J is TRBJ2-2, with D maybe TRBD1 (6 bases). Trimming stripped 5 bases from V and 0 bases from J, with 13 bases between. Germline V gene data show CDR1 as SGHNT and CDR2 as YENEEA. The CDR3 totals 16 residues. The CDR3 loop is CASSTRTASNTGELFF. In DNA, the CDR3 is TGTGCCAGCAGCACACGGACAGCTTCGAACACCGGGGAGCTGTTTTTT. Filled out from reference TRBV11-3 and TRBJ2-2, the complete variable domain reads EAGVVQSPRYKIIEKKQPVAFWCNPISGHNTLYWYLQNLGQGPELLIRYENEEAVDDSQLPKDRFSAERLKGVDSTLKIQPAELGDSAVYLCASSTRTASNTGELFFGEGSRLTVL.

The chain employs TRBV4-3 and TRBJ1-2; D remains ambiguous. Looked up from germline, CDR1 is LGHNA and CDR2 is YSLEER. The CDR3 has 16 residues. With 4 bases removed from V and 3 bases from J, the gap between germline ends came to 18 bases. DNA of the CDR3: TGCGCCAGCAGCCGCGGGCGGGAAGGGTCTTACTATGGCTACACCTTC. Translated: CASSRGREGSYYGYTF.

The J gene is TRBJ1-4, the V gene TRBV29-1, with 7 bases aligning to TRBD1. J lost 4 bases, V lost 7 bases, and 6 bases had no gene match. The germline V gene has CDR1 SQVTM and CDR2 ANQGSEA. The CDR3 contains 13 residues. CDR3 in DNA: TGCAGCGCCAAACAGGGGATTAATGAAAAACTGTTTTTT. Translated, it gives CSAKQGINEKLFF. The full variable domain, completed using reference TRBV29-1 and TRBJ1-4, is SAVISQKPSRDICQRGTSLTIQCQVDSQVTMMFWYRQQPGQSLTLIATANQGSEATYESGFVIDKFPISRPNLTFSTLTVSNMSPEDSSIYLCSAKQGINEKLFFGSGTQLSVL.

This rearrangement joins TRBV4-1 to TRBJ2-2; 8 nucleotides match TRBD1. Trimming cost V 3 bases and J 5 bases; bases outside gene matches: 8. This CDR3 is 16 amino acids long. Germline V gene data show CDR1 as MGHRA and CDR2 as YSYEKL. The CDR3 sequence is CASSQVRQGATGELFF. CDR3 nucleotides: TGCGCCAGCAGCCAGGTGCGTCAGGGGGCGACCGGGGAGCTGTTTTTT.

The sample holds one count of this clone. The chain recombines TRBV5-4 with TRBJ1-3; D unresolved. The germline V gene has CDR1 SGHNT and CDR2 YYREEE (reference sequence). Trimming removed 0 bases at V and 0 bases at J, with 10 bases between. CDR3 length: 16 residues. CDR3 amino acids: CASSLGGHLSGNTIYF. The CDR3 DNA reads TGTGCCAGCAGCTTGGGAGGGCACCTCTCTGGAAACACCATATATTTT. The variable domain in full, completed from reference TRBV5-4 and TRBJ1-3, reads ETGVTQSPTHLIKTRGQQVTLRCSSQSGHNTVSWYQQALGQGPQFIFQYYREEENGRGNFPPRFSGLQFPNYSSELNVNALELDDSALYLCASSLGGHLSGNTIYFGEGSWLTVV.

The rearrangement joins TRBV11-3 to TRBJ1-1; D is possibly TRBD1 (6 bases). The CDR3 is 14 amino acids. V lost 7 bases and J lost 0, with 12 bases in between. CDR1 and CDR2 (germline): SGHNT, YENEEA. CDR3 DNA sequence: TGTGCCAGCACCAGGGGTGGGCTGAACACTGAAGCTTTCTTT. Encoded protein: CASTRGGLNTEAFF.

This clone has more than one count but fewer than ten. The CDR3 DNA follows: TGTGCTAGTGGTCTTTTTAGCGGCTCCTACAATGAGCAGTTCTTC. Residues: CASGLFSGSYNEQFF. The V call is TRBV12-5, the J call TRBJ2-1; D is possibly TRBD2 (6 bases). Germline V gene data show CDR1 as LGHNT and CDR2 as FRNRAP. V was shortened by 5 bases and J by 0 bases, with 11 bases between the two germline ends. CDR3 length: 15 amino acids. The full variable domain, rest sourced from reference TRBV12-5 and TRBJ2-1, is DARVTQTPRHKVTEMGQEVTMRCQPILGHNTVFWYRQTMMQGLELLAYFRNRAPLDDSGMPKDRFSAEMPDATLATLKIQPSEPRDSAVYFCASGLFSGSYNEQFFGPGTRLTVL.

The V gene is TRBV24-1, the J gene TRBJ2-7; the match to TRBD2 covers 9 bases. The CDR3 contains 17 residues. Germline V gene lookup returns CDR1 KGHDR and CDR2 SFDVKD. With 4 bases clipped from V and 6 bases from J, the junction kept 15 bases outside the gene matches. Written as DNA, the CDR3 is TGTGCCACCAGTGACGAGGGACTAGCTCTGGAAGTGGGCGAGCAGTACGTC. It is translated as CATSDEGLALEVGEQYV.

In its sample, this clone was seen once. The chain recombines TRBV6-6 with TRBJ2-4; 10 bases are shared with TRBD2. Germline trimming cut 5 bases from V and 6 bases from J; bases unmatched to any gene: 7. The germline V gene has CDR1 MNHNY and CDR2 SVGAGI (reference sequence). This CDR3 contains 15 residues. CDR3 region: CASSEREGRGNIQYF. The CDR3, as DNA: TGTGCCAGCAGTGAGCGGGAGGGCCGGGGAAACATTCAGTACTTC.

The genes are TRBV11-2 and TRBJ2-1, with D possibly TRBD2 on 5 matching bases. Deletions cut 1 base from V and 4 bases from J, with 20 bases between. CDR3 length equals 18 residues. Per germline, CDR1 SGHAT and CDR2 FQNNGV. This chain's CDR3 is CASSLGASHTEGYNEQFF. In nucleotides, the CDR3 is TGTGCCAGCAGCTTAGGGGCATCACATACCGAGGGTTACAATGAGCAGTTCTTC.

The genes are TRBV13 and TRBJ2-3, with D tentatively TRBD2 (6 bases). The CDR3 is made up of 17 amino acids. V lost 4 bases and J lost 8, with 25 bases in between. From germline, CDR1 is PRHDT and CDR2 FYEKMQ (reference sequence). The CDR3 protein is CASSSNGLTRFLGTQYF. The CDR3 region has the DNA TGTGCCAGCAGCTCCAATGGCCTGACTAGATTCCTGGGTACGCAGTATTTT.

This clone appeared a single time. The rearrangement links TRBV2 to TRBJ1-1, with D maybe TRBD1 (5 bases). The germline V gene encodes CDR1 SNHLY and CDR2 FYNNEI. This CDR3 is built from 13 residues. V dropped 8 bases and J dropped 6 bases, with 16 bases sitting between them. The CDR3 DNA follows: TGTGCCAGCGACTCCGTTCGGGGGGCTGAAGCTTTCTTT. It translates to CASDSVRGAEAFF.

This chain uses TRBV3-1 (or the pseudogene TRBV3-2) with TRBJ1-2; D perhaps matches TRBD1 (5 bases). CDR3 length: 14 amino acids. V was shortened by 0 bases and J by 2 bases, with 7 bases between the two germline ends. Germline values: CDR1 LGHDT, CDR2 YNNKEL (reference sequence). The CDR3: CASSQEGGNYGYTF. The CDR3 coding sequence is TGTGCCAGCAGCCAAGAGGGGGGAAACTATGGCTACACCTTC.

The chain uses TRBV25-1 and TRBJ2-2; TRBD2 is a possible D gene (5 bases). Looked up from germline, CDR1 is MGHDK and CDR2 is SYGVNS. Between the trimmed V and J ends, which lost 2 bases and 6 bases, there was a span of 16 bases. This CDR3 region has 16 residues. The CDR3 sequence is CASSETRVTRAGELFF. The CDR3 DNA follows: TGTGCCAGCAGTGAAACTAGGGTTACGAGGGCCGGGGAGCTGTTTTTT.

The J gene is TRBJ2-7, the V gene TRBV5-5, with D possibly matching TRBD2 (5 bases). Germline CDR1 reads SGHKS; CDR2 reads YYEKEE (reference sequence). Trimming cost V 2 bases and J 4 bases, with 10 bases left between them. This CDR3 is 13 amino acids long. The CDR3 DNA reads TGTGCCAGCAGCTTTGAACTAGGGTACGAGCAGTACGTC. Translation gives CASSFELGYEQYV.

The chain joins TRBV5-1 to TRBJ1-4; D is uncertain. This CDR3 comprises 13 residues. Trimming removed 7 bases at V and 8 bases at J, with 15 bases between. CDR1 and CDR2 from the germline V gene are SGHRS and YFSETQ. CDR3 DNA: TGCGCCAGCGGGAGGGTCCCAGAAGAAAAACTGTTTTTT. Protein: CASGRVPEEKLFF. Filled out from reference TRBV5-1 and TRBJ1-4, the complete variable domain reads KAGVTQTPRYLIKTRGQQVTLSCSPISGHRSVSWYQQTPGQGLQFLFEYFSETQRNKGNFPGRFSGRQFSNSRSEMNVSTLELGDSALYLCASGRVPEEKLFFGSGTQLSVL.

The chain combines TRBV12-5 with TRBJ1-2, with TRBD1 matching 9 bases. The CDR3 consists of 13 residues. The V gene end was trimmed by 5 bases and the J gene end by 8 bases; junction bases not matched to a gene: 6. Germline V lookup: CDR1 LGHNT, CDR2 FRNRAP. The CDR3 DNA sequence: TGTGCTAGTGGTACTACAGGGGGCTTAGGCTACACCTTC. Residues: CASGTTGGLGYTF.

CDR3 region: CASSLTSGDYNEQFF. DNA for the CDR3: TGTGCCAGCAGTCTGACTAGCGGGGATTACAATGAGCAGTTCTTC. The J gene is TRBJ2-1, the V gene TRBV6-4; TRBD2 matches at 11 bases. V shed 5 bases and J 4 bases; nucleotides not matched to a gene: 4. The CDR3 length is 15 residues. The germline V gene encodes CDR1 MRHNA and CDR2 SNTAGT.

V and J are TRBV5-8 and TRBJ2-1; tentative D call: TRBD1 (6 bases). Trimming took 3 bases from V and 9 from J, leaving 19 bases between them. Germline V gives CDR1 SGHTS, CDR2 YDEGEE. This CDR3 is 15 amino acids long. The CDR3 DNA reads as TGTGCCAGCAGCTCGTGGGGGCTATCACTGGGTGAGCAGTTCTTC. This gives the protein CASSSWGLSLGEQFF.

The chain links TRBV4-3 to TRBJ2-1, with TRBD1 identical over 8 bases. The CDR3 sequence is 16 residues long. Trimming at V came to 4 bases and at J to 3 bases, leaving 8 bases not matched to a gene. CDR1 is LGHNA and CDR2 is YSLEER in the germline V gene. CDR3 residues: CASSLSEGQGYNEQFF. The CDR3 nucleotides read TGCGCCAGCAGCCTATCCGAAGGACAGGGCTACAATGAGCAGTTCTTC.

The rearrangement links TRBV5-6 to TRBJ1-2; TRBD1 matches at 9 bases. V shed 3 bases and J 3 bases; nucleotides not matched to a gene: 3. Germline CDR1 SGHDT, CDR2 YYEEEE. The length of the CDR3 is 14 residues. CDR3 DNA sequence: TGTGCCAGCAGCTACGGGACAGGGCACTATGGCTACACCTTC. It yields the protein CASSYGTGHYGYTF.

This chain uses TRBV10-3 with TRBJ1-2; 8 positions agree with TRBD1. CDR3 length: 16 amino acids. Germline V gene sequence: CDR1 ENHRY, CDR2 SYGVKD. V shed 2 bases, J shed 3 bases, and the junction held 8 bases outside the gene matches. For the CDR3, the DNA is TGTGCCATCAGTGAGGCGTCCAGGGGGCTTGACTATGGCTACACCTTC. Its translation: CAISEASRGLDYGYTF.

The rearrangement links TRBV7-2 to TRBJ2-2; D gene uncertain. Per the germline V gene, CDR1 is SGHTA and CDR2 is FQGNSA. Deletions cut 2 bases from V and 2 bases from J, with 9 bases between. The CDR3 is made up of 15 amino acids. CDR3 in amino acids: CASSLTGFNTGELFF. The CDR3 DNA reads TGTGCCAGCAGCTTAACCGGGTTCAACACCGGGGAGCTGTTTTTT.